Reported below is one TCR beta chain. The record originates from a study of blood T cell repertoires in COVID-19. This CDR3 is built from 16 residues. Data came from immunoSEQ multiplex PCR; TCRdb stores just in-frame clones and leaves some out. The sample has fewer than 300,000 clones, over 70% seen once. J is TRBJ1-1 and V is TRBV21-1. TRBV21-1 is a pseudogene segment. Sequencing used peripheral blood. The origin of this receptor is a woman older than 75 with acute or convalescent COVID-19. In DNA, the CDR3 is TGTGCCAGCAGCAAAGTCGGGAGGAAAACGGACACTGAAGCTTTCTTT. This codes for CASSKVGRKTDTEAFF.